This T cell receptor (beta chain) was obtained from a study of neurological immune-mediated disorders (dated by TCRdb to between 2018 and 2021). Study-level background: Peripheral blood TCR-beta repertoires from HTLV-I-associated myelopathy (HAM/TSP) patients, multiple sclerosis patients and healthy controls were compared by UMI-based sequencing. The cohort comprised 68 subjects: approximately 15 HAM/TSP patients, roughly 34 multiple sclerosis patients and 20 or so healthy controls. The roughly 110 TCR-beta libraries covered PBMC samples along with longitudinal samples, technical triplicates, and paired sorted CD4+ and CD8+ T-cell subsets. Each longitudinal HAM/TSP and healthy donor was sampled at 3 time-points spaced at roughly 3-40 month intervals.

The time point label for this specimen denotes: longitudinal time-point 2. Libraries from unsorted PBMCs were made from 2 million PBMCs kept in RNAlater at -80 degrees C until RNA extraction. Peripheral blood underwent Ficoll-Hypaque density gradient centrifugation to isolate PBMCs, which were then cryopreserved in liquid nitrogen. cDNA synthesis used template-switch 5'RACE with a primer carrying a 10-nucleotide random unique molecular identifier tagging each TCR transcript. Every sequencing run yielded over 170 million TCR-beta sequences covering 15-18 subjects. Total RNA was extracted with the RNeasy kit. The KAPA Real-time Library Amplification kit was used to amplify TCR-beta VDJ regions with primers targeting the TCR constant region and the 5'RACE anchor. A first PCR added sample indexes and Illumina adaptors, after which a second PCR increased the library yield. After Ampure bead purification, the roughly 650 bp TCR product was size-selected on a 2% E-gel SizeSelection system. Before pooling, library quality was assessed on a Bioanalyzer, concentration was determined with Qubit, and library quantification was performed with the Kapa Library Quantification kit. Libraries were sequenced paired-end 2 x 150 bp on an Illumina HiSeq 2500. To increase sequence diversity, roughly 24-30% phiX was spiked into each library pool. Turning to the authors' computational methods: The UMI-based MiGEC pipeline processed quality-filtered reads and removed over 80% of raw TCR sequences during error correction. VDJ genes were aligned to IMGT germline references, and each clonotype was defined by a unique CDR3 amino acid sequence together with V-J genes. Clonal expansion, Shannon diversity and CDR3 relatedness (CalcPairwiseDistances, ClusterSamples) were evaluated with VDJtools, and phylogenetic trees were built with CLCbio workbench. Expanded clones were defined as having at least 8 unique UMIs, based on coefficient-of-variation modelling across technical triplicates. The public reads were reprocessed in TCRdb via fastp at Q25 and MiXCR, keeping in-frame beta chains. Entries are consolidated by CDR3 protein sequence, retaining the most common genes and DNA. In this record, the V and J calls reflect TCRdb's handling and not the investigators' own analysis. The sample includes roughly 45,000 distinct CDR3 sequences, with about an eighth observed a single time. The ten top clones hold roughly 4.8% of the sample.

A word on this clonotype: The target of this receptor is not known. No per-base quality is available; no much larger clone lies one base away.

What the authors observed across the whole study: TCR clonal expansion was highest in HAM/TSP patients and lowest in MS patients, with MS patients falling below even healthy controls. Expanded clones from different subjects shared no identical CDR3 amino acid sequences, which suggests that TCR-beta repertoires were private in all groups.

This clonotype originated in a male donor with HTLV-1-associated myelopathy (HAM/TSP). Specimen: PBMCs.

The CDR3 has the sequence CASSSGTANRGLTQYF. The DNA sequence is TGCGCCAGCTCCTCTGGGACAGCCAACCGGGGGTTGACGCAGTATTTT. Rearrangement joined TRBV5-1 to TRBJ2-3; perhaps TRBD1 is the D gene, with 7 bases matching. The CDR3, from cysteine to phenylalanine, totals 16 residues. Here the CDR3 DNA is all that survives: 48 bases in frame from base 1. In the germline V gene, CDR1 corresponds to SGHRS and CDR2 to YFSETQ. V sheds 7 bases and J sheds 9 bases, leaving 27 bases between their ends.